This T cell receptor (beta chain) was identified in a study of T cell changes during pregnancy in multiple sclerosis (dated 2019 in TCRdb). General notes on the study: In women with multiple sclerosis, the researchers looked at how the T cell repertoire shifted as pregnancy progressed.

Library preparation was by the immunoSEQ multiplex PCR assay. TCRdb provides this immuneACCESS table in a form limited to in-frame rearrangements. Some clones are lacking; in checked studies, under half of them reflect an unresolved V gene, and why the rest are absent is not known. The sample has approximately 70,000 clones on record, just under 95% of them singletons. The top ten clonotypes cover under 2% of the sample. Concerning this clone itself: Its antigen target is currently unknown. No base quality values were provided; no much bigger clone lies one nucleotide off.

The CDR3 runs 14 amino acids, cysteine and phenylalanine included. Of the read, only the CDR3 DNA is kept; its 42 bases are in frame from base 1. V loses 4 bases of germline sequence and J loses 3 bases, and the interval between the two ends is 12 bases. CDR1 SEHNR and CDR2 FQNEAQ are derived from the germline V gene (reference sequence). Sample: peripheral blood, taken in the second trimester of pregnancy. Recombination connected TRBV7-9 to TRBJ2-5; the D region possibly corresponds to TRBD2 (7 bases align). The TCR was taken from a female donor with multiple sclerosis, enrolled in a pregnancy study. Read as DNA, the sequence is TGTGCCAGCAGCTCGGGGAGGGGGGAAGAGACCCAGTACTTC. It encodes CASSSGRGEETQYF.